These 8 T cell receptor beta chains were all obtained from the same sample, sequenced in a study of response to subunit inactivated influenza vaccine. TCRdb recomputed calls from the RT-PCR reads with MiXCR, one row per CDR3 protein. The table has about 650,000 distinct CDR3 sequences, 14% seen once. The sample in question was PBMCs from blood, obtained 14 to 15 days before vaccination. The receptors come from a man aged 45-65 years who received an inactivated influenza vaccine.

This sequence joins TRBV5-1 and TRBJ2-1; TRBD1 might be the D (5 bases). V was trimmed by 5 bases and J by 0 bases, leaving 9 bases between them. CDR3 length equals 14 residues. Germline V gene data show CDR1 as SGHRS and CDR2 as YFSETQ. The CDR3 spells CASREQASYNEQFF. CDR3 bases: TGCGCCAGCAGAGAACAGGCCTCCTACAATGAGCAGTTCTTC.

There are a few counts of this clonotype. The chain uses TRBV7-8 and TRBJ1-1; possibly TRBD1 for D (6 bases). CDR3 length: 16 residues. Looked up from germline, CDR1 is SGHVS and CDR2 is FQNEAQ. The V and J ends lost 2 bases and 0 bases respectively, with 13 bases between them. The CDR3 loop reads CASSLFYRDLNTEAFF. The CDR3 DNA reads as TGTGCCAGCAGCTTATTTTACAGGGACTTGAACACTGAAGCTTTCTTT.

V usage is TRBV6-2 or TRBV6-3 and J usage is TRBJ2-7; D may be TRBD1 or TRBD2 (5 bases each). Per germline, CDR1 MNHEY and CDR2 SVGEGT. The CDR3 extends over 15 amino acids. Trimming pared 1 base from V and 2 bases from J, leaving 12 bases between. The CDR3 DNA reads TGTGCCAGCAGTTACTTCGGGACCCATCCCTACGAGCAGTACTTC. Amino acids: CASSYFGTHPYEQYF.

The chain joins TRBV6-5 to TRBJ2-7; D unclear. This CDR3 is 17 amino acids long. The V and J ends lost 0 bases and 3 bases respectively, with 18 bases between them. Per the germline V gene, CDR1 is MNHEY and CDR2 is SVGAGI. CDR3 nucleotides: TGTGCCAGCAGTTACTCCCCGTCACAACTGAAACTCTACGAGCAGTACTTC. Protein sequence: CASSYSPSQLKLYEQYF.

This clonotype has more than one count but fewer than ten. The V call is TRBV6-1, the J call TRBJ1-6; D remains ambiguous. V dropped 4 bases and J dropped 10 bases, with 17 bases sitting between them. Germline V gives CDR1 MNHNS, CDR2 SASEGT. This CDR3 has 15 residues. CDR3 in DNA: TGTGCCAGCAGTGTGGGCCCAGCAACCAGCTCACCCCTCCACTTT. This codes for CASSVGPATSSPLHF.

The sample holds many counts of this clonotype. The chain is built from TRBV5-1 and TRBJ1-1, with D tentatively TRBD1 (6 bases). V shed 4 bases and J shed 1 base, with 11 bases lying between them. The CDR3 contains 14 residues. Germline CDR1 SGHRS, CDR2 YFSETQ. The chain's CDR3 is CASSPWTENTEAFF. In nucleotides, the CDR3 is TGCGCCAGCAGCCCGTGGACAGAGAACACTGAAGCTTTCTTT.

This clonotype was seen a few times. J is TRBJ2-7 and V is TRBV24-1, with D perhaps given as TRBD1 or TRBD2 (5 bases each). The CDR3 totals 12 residues. The V gene's germline CDR1 is KGHDR and CDR2 SFDVKD. V dropped 6 bases and J dropped 3 bases, with 8 bases sitting between them. The CDR3 DNA follows: TGTGCCACCAGTAAGGGGAGCTACGAGCAGTACTTC. Amino acid sequence: CATSKGSYEQYF.

The table lists this clonotype with a few counts. The DNA for the CDR3 is TGTGCCAGCAGCGCCCAAGGCGACTTCAGCTCCTACGAGCAGTACTTC. Its protein is CASSAQGDFSSYEQYF. This chain links TRBV9 with TRBJ2-7; D not certain. The CDR3 totals 16 residues. The V end lost 3 bases, the J end lost 0 bases, and 16 bases lay between the germline ends. CDR1 is SGDLS, CDR2 YYNGEE, per germline.